This T cell receptor (beta chain) was sequenced in a study of vaccination and CD4 T cells after COVID-19. The CDR3 is 13 amino acids. Trimming shortened V by 6 bases and J by 2 bases, and 8 bases separated the two germline ends. CDR1 is SNHLY, CDR2 FYNNEI, per germline. A word on this clonotype: Antigen specificity is unknown.

Treatment: approximately 11-day PBMC culture with coronavirus spike peptide pools or control peptides (ViraFEST assay). Cultures got half-medium changes with IL-2 on days 3 and 7. Cultured CD4+ T cell DNA underwent sequencing with the Oncomine TCR Beta short-read assay. TCRdb fed the PCR reads into MiXCR, producing one record per CDR3 protein. The sample contains 17,000 or so distinct CDR3 sequences, 43% of which appear only once. V usage is TRBV2 and J usage is TRBJ2-4, with D unclear. This sequence originates from a human donor who had recovered from COVID-19. The source was CD4+ T cells from blood, cultured in vitro, collected after SARS-CoV-2 vaccination. CDR3 amino acids: CASRDGTKNIQYF. In nucleotides, the CDR3 is TGTGCCAGCAGGGACGGAACCAAAAACATTCAGTACTTC.